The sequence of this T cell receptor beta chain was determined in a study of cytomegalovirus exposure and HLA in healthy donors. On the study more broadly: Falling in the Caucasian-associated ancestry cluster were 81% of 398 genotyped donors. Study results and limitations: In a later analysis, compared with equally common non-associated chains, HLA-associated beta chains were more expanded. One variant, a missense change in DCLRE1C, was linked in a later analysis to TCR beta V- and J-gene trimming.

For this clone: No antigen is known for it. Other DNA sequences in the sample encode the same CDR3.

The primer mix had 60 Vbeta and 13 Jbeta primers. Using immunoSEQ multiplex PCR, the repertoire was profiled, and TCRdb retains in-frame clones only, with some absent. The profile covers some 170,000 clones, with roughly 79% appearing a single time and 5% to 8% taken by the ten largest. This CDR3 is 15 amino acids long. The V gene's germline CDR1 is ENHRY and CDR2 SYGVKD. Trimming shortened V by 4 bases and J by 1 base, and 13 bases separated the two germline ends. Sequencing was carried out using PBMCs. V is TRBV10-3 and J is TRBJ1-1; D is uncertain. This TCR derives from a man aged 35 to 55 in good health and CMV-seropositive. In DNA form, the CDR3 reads TGTGCCATCAGTGCAGGCCCGGCCGGGAACACTGAAGCTTTCTTT. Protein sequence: CAISAGPAGNTEAFF.